These 24 T cell receptor beta chains were sequenced from one sample in a study of blood T cell repertoires in COVID-19. Sequenced by immunoSEQ multiplex PCR; TCRdb stores in-frame clones only, minus some. The table has about 290,000 clones, 89% seen once. Sequences were obtained from peripheral blood. The receptors here all came from a woman between 40 and 55 years old who had recovered from COVID-19.

Only a few counts were recorded for this clone. J is TRBJ2-1 and V is TRBV7-6; 8 nucleotides align to TRBD2. Germline trimming cut 3 bases from V and 9 bases from J; bases unmatched to any gene: 13. Looked up from germline, CDR1 is SGHVS and CDR2 is FNYEAQ. This CDR3 has 16 residues. Written as DNA, the CDR3 is TGTGCCAGCAGCTTGGCCGGGGGAGCGGGAGTAGTTGAGCAGTTCTTC. Translated: CASSLAGGAGVVEQFF.

The rearrangement links TRBV5-1 to TRBJ2-3, with 7 bases fitting TRBD2. Germline V gene sequence: CDR1 SGHRS, CDR2 YFSETQ. Germline trimming cut 4 bases from V and 2 bases from J; bases unmatched to any gene: 10. The CDR3 length is 16 residues. DNA of the CDR3: TGCGCCAGCAGCCCGAGGGCCAGCGGGAACACAGATACGCAGTATTTT. It translates to CASSPRASGNTDTQYF.

The CDR3 loop reads CSAASGSYNEQFF. In DNA, the CDR3 is TGCAGCGCTGCTAGCGGCTCCTACAATGAGCAGTTCTTC. This chain joins TRBV29-1 and TRBJ2-1; 7 bases map to TRBD2. This CDR3 has 13 amino acids. The ends lost 7 bases at V and 0 bases at J; junction bases unmatched: 3. Germline-derived CDR1 and CDR2 are SQVTM and ANQGSEA.

J is TRBJ2-3 and V is TRBV4-1, with a weak D call TRBD2 (6 bases). The CDR3 length is 17 residues. V shed 0 bases and J shed 2 bases, with 15 bases lying between them. CDR1 MGHRA and CDR2 YSYEKL come from the germline V gene. CDR3: CASSQDGSGYTTDTQYF. CDR3 in DNA: TGCGCCAGCAGCCAAGATGGTAGCGGATATACCACAGATACGCAGTATTTT.

This rearrangement joins TRBV11-1 to TRBJ2-7; 7 nucleotides line up with TRBD1. This CDR3 contains 15 residues. Germline CDR1 and CDR2: SGHAT and FQDESV (reference sequence). Unmatched junction bases numbered 8, after V lost 4 bases and J lost 2 bases. CDR3 sequence: CASSSRGYRAYEQYF. The CDR3 nucleotides are TGTGCCAGCAGCTCCAGGGGGTACCGAGCCTACGAGCAGTACTTC. Full variable domain (remainder filled in from reference TRBV11-1 and TRBJ2-7): EAEVAQSPRYKITEKSQAVAFWCDPISGHATLYWYRQILGQGPELLVQFQDESVVDDSQLPKDRFSAERLKGVDSTLKIQPAELGDSAMYLCASSSRGYRAYEQYFGPGTRLTVT.

The rearrangement uses TRBV30 and TRBJ2-2, with D uncertain. The germline CDR1 and CDR2 sequences are GTSNPN and SVGIG (reference sequence). With 2 bases removed from V and 0 bases from J, the gap between germline ends came to 10 bases. This CDR3 comprises 15 residues. The CDR3 reads CAWSRYPANTGELFF. The CDR3 nucleotides read TGTGCCTGGAGTCGGTATCCCGCGAACACCGGGGAGCTGTTTTTT.

The chain couples TRBV30 to TRBJ1-4; 11 bases are a match to TRBD1. Germline V gene sequence: CDR1 GTSNPN, CDR2 SVGIG (reference sequence). This CDR3 is built from 13 residues. J lost 5 bases, V lost 5 bases, and 1 base had no gene match. The DNA of the CDR3 is TGTGCCTGGGGACAGGGGGCGAATGAAAAACTGTTTTTT. Translating it yields CAWGQGANEKLFF.

The chain uses TRBV30 and TRBJ1-5; D call uncertain. The germline V gene encodes CDR1 GTSNPN and CDR2 SVGIG (reference sequence). Trimming removed 3 bases from V and 1 base from J, with 4 bases in between. This CDR3 region has 12 residues. For the CDR3, the DNA is TGTGCCTGGAGCGGGAGCAATCAGCCCCAGCATTTT. It is translated as CAWSGSNQPQHF.

This clone was seen more than once but under ten times. This chain uses TRBV27 with TRBJ2-7, with D possibly TRBD1 on 6 matching bases. The CDR3 loop spans 14 amino acids. Germline V gene lookup returns CDR1 MNHEY and CDR2 SMNVEV (reference sequence). V was trimmed by 3 bases and J by 0 bases, leaving 9 bases between them. CDR3 protein: CASSFVGGSYEQYF. In DNA, the CDR3 is TGTGCCAGCAGTTTCGTAGGGGGCTCCTACGAGCAGTACTTC.

The V and J genes are TRBV27 and TRBJ1-2; 9 nucleotides line up with TRBD1. Germline V lookup: CDR1 MNHEY, CDR2 SMNVEV (reference sequence). This CDR3 spans 13 amino acids. The junction had 10 bases not matched to a gene; V was cut back by 9 bases and J by 8 bases. CDR3 nucleotide sequence: TGTGCCAGTTGGACAGGGGAGTTCTGGGGCTACACCTTC. This codes for CASWTGEFWGYTF.

The chain combines TRBV14 with TRBJ2-1, with 9 bases that match TRBD2. This CDR3 comprises 16 residues. V was clipped by 4 bases and J by 4 bases; unmatched bases: 8. The germline CDR1 and CDR2 sequences are SGHDN and FVKESK. CDR3 coding DNA: TGTGCCAGCAGCCCTTTGCTAGCGGGGACTTACAATGAGCAGTTCTTC. Translation gives CASSPLLAGTYNEQFF.

The J gene is TRBJ1-2, the V gene TRBV6-5, with TRBD1 matching 7 bases. Germline CDR1 and CDR2: MNHEY and SVGAGI. This CDR3 has 14 residues. V lost 6 bases to trimming and J lost 7 bases; unmatched junction nucleotides: 11. CDR3: CASRDRDSYSGYTF. The CDR3 region has the DNA TGTGCCAGCAGGGACCGGGACAGCTACTCTGGCTACACCTTC.

This sequence joins TRBV7-3 and TRBJ2-1; TRBD2 matches 7 bases. Per germline, CDR1 SGHTA and CDR2 FQGTGA. This CDR3 has 13 residues. Germline trimming cut 5 bases from V and 9 bases from J; bases unmatched to any gene: 7. The CDR3 loop is CASSPWTSGEQFF. CDR3 coding DNA: TGTGCCAGCAGCCCGTGGACTAGTGGTGAGCAGTTCTTC.

Here the CDR3 reads CASSLVWGGYSGANVLTF. In DNA form, the CDR3 reads TGTGCCAGCAGCTTAGTGTGGGGAGGTTACTCTGGGGCCAACGTCCTGACTTTC. This chain uses TRBV7-9 with TRBJ2-6; D may be TRBD2 (6 bases). Trimming pared 1 base from V and 0 bases from J, leaving 13 bases between. The CDR3 consists of 18 residues. In germline, CDR1 is SEHNR, CDR2 FQNEAQ (reference sequence). Full variable domain (rest looked up from reference TRBV7-9 and TRBJ2-6): DTGVSQNPRHKITKRGQNVTFRCDPISEHNRLYWYRQTLGQGPEFLTYFQNEAQLEKSRLLSDRFSAERPKGSFSTLEIQRTEQGDSAMYLCASSLVWGGYSGANVLTFGAGSRLTVL.

The J gene is TRBJ2-7, the V gene TRBV5-1; 11 bases are a match to TRBD1. There are 15 residues in the CDR3. With V trimmed by 5 bases and J by 0 bases, 4 bases remained unmatched. Germline values: CDR1 SGHRS, CDR2 YFSETQ. CDR3 coding DNA: TGCGCCAGCAGGGAAGGGACAGGGGGCTCCTACGAGCAGTACTTC. This encodes CASREGTGGSYEQYF.

The V call is TRBV28, the J call TRBJ1-2; tentatively, D is TRBD1 (6 bases). Trimming left V 5 bases short and J 3 bases short, with 10 bases between. Germline values: CDR1 MDHEN, CDR2 SYDVKM. The CDR3 contains 13 residues. In DNA, the CDR3 is TGTGCCAGCAGTAACAGGGCTGACTATGGCTACACCTTC. This encodes CASSNRADYGYTF.

The chain is built from TRBV6-5 and TRBJ1-4, with 10 bases identical to TRBD1. The CDR3 runs to 15 residues. V trimming: 4 bases; J trimming: 8 bases; junction bases outside the gene matches: 7. CDR1 is MNHEY, CDR2 SVGAGI, per germline. CDR3 nucleotide sequence: TGTGCCAGCAGTTGGCGACAGGGGGCAGGGGAAAAACTGTTTTTT. Translation gives CASSWRQGAGEKLFF.

The chain couples TRBV30 to TRBJ1-5; perhaps TRBD1 as D (6 bases). The CDR3 covers 13 residues. The V gene lost 4 bases and the J gene lost 4 bases, with 11 bases spanning the gap. CDR1 is GTSNPN and CDR2 is SVGIG in the germline V gene (reference sequence). CDR3 nucleotides: TGTGCCTGGAACAGGGATTTGAATCAGCCCCAGCATTTT. Amino acids: CAWNRDLNQPQHF.

V is TRBV3-1 (or the pseudogene TRBV3-2) and J is TRBJ2-3, with 8 bases that match TRBD2. The V segment lost 4 bases and the J segment 6 bases; nucleotides outside the gene matches: 3. CDR3 length: 13 amino acids. Looked up from germline, CDR1 is LGHDT and CDR2 is YNNKEL (reference sequence). CDR3 DNA: TGTGCCAGCAGCCCCCGACTAGCGGATACGCAGTATTTT. Its protein product is CASSPRLADTQYF.

The rearrangement links TRBV10-2 to TRBJ2-1; 11 bases agree with TRBD2. The germline V gene has CDR1 WSHSY and CDR2 SAAADI. Trimming cost V 5 bases and J 4 bases; bases outside gene matches: 4. The CDR3 contains 15 residues. CDR3 amino acids: CASSPGTSGYNEQFF. CDR3 nucleotides: TGCGCCAGCAGTCCGGGGACTAGCGGTTACAATGAGCAGTTCTTC.

The gene calls are TRBV27 and TRBJ2-7; 10 nucleotides align to TRBD2. The CDR3 is 15 residues long. Germline assignment: CDR1 MNHEY and CDR2 SMNVEV (reference sequence). Trimming cost V 4 bases and J 2 bases; bases outside gene matches: 5. This CDR3 reads CASSSRTSGTYEQYF. Here the CDR3 DNA reads TGTGCCAGCAGTTCCCGGACTAGCGGAACCTACGAGCAGTACTTC.

The DNA of the CDR3 is TGTGCCTGGAGTCATCCGTGGCGGGATGAGCAGTTCTTC. It yields the protein CAWSHPWRDEQFF. The chain is built from TRBV30 and TRBJ2-1; D perhaps matches TRBD2 (5 bases). CDR3 length: 13 residues. V gave up 2 bases and J gave up 8 bases, with 13 bases separating them. Per germline, CDR1 GTSNPN and CDR2 SVGIG (reference sequence).

The chain couples TRBV7-2 to TRBJ2-3; a weak D match, TRBD2 (5 bases). In germline, CDR1 is SGHTA, CDR2 FQGNSA. CDR3 length: 15 amino acids. V shed 1 base and J shed 5 bases, with 13 bases lying between them. CDR3 loop: CASSLEAQRGDTQYF. In DNA form, the CDR3 reads TGTGCCAGCAGCTTAGAGGCACAACGGGGAGATACGCAGTATTTT.

The rearrangement joins TRBV5-1 to TRBJ2-2, with D perhaps matching TRBD2 (7 bases). The V gene's germline CDR1 is SGHRS and CDR2 YFSETQ. The CDR3 sequence is 16 residues long. The V and J ends lost 0 bases and 13 bases respectively, with 22 bases between them. As DNA, the CDR3 is TGCGCCAGCAGCTTGGCCCCGGGACTACAGGGTCGGGCGCTGTTTTTT. Translation gives CASSLAPGLQGRALFF.